These 10 T cell receptor beta chains were sequenced from one sample in a study of CD8 T cells in ankylosing spondylitis. TCRdb redid the calling of the 5' RACE reads with MiXCR, one entry per CDR3 protein. The sample gives some 220,000 distinct CDR3 sequences, under 8.5% of which show up once; about 5% is in the top ten. The sample was blood, either unsorted or a sorted T cell fraction (not recorded which). The receptor set was obtained from a female donor with ankylosing spondylitis or in good health (not recorded which).

There are many counts of this clonotype. V usage is TRBV29-1 and J usage is TRBJ2-1, with D maybe TRBD1 (5 bases). Germline CDR1 reads SQVTM; CDR2 reads ANQGSEA. The CDR3 is 14 amino acids. V was trimmed by 5 bases and J by 6 bases, leaving 17 bases between them. The CDR3 DNA reads TGCAGCGTTCGTGAGGTGGTTGGGGCCAATGAGCAGTTCTTC. Its translation: CSVREVVGANEQFF.

This clonotype came up many times. The rearrangement uses TRBV3-2 and TRBJ2-1; the table names TRBD2, a call not compared with the DNA. TRBV3-2 is reported as a pseudogene. This CDR3 has 17 amino acids. CDR3 sequence reads: CASSQDPPSGSYNEQFF. In nucleotides, the CDR3 is TGTGCCAGCAGCCAAGATCCCCCTAGCGGGAGCTACAATGAGCAGTTCTTC.

For this clonotype: One end of the junction is discordant with germline, which a read error may explain. The chain combines TRBV6-2 or TRBV6-3 with TRBJ2-1; TRBD2 matches 9 bases. The V gene's germline CDR1 is MNHEY and CDR2 SVGEGT. The CDR3 is made up of 16 amino acids. The DNA for the CDR3 is TGTGCCAGCAACATTTATAGCGGGAGCTCCTACAATGCGCAGTTCTTC. It specifies CASNIYSGSSYNAQFF.

The sample holds many counts of this clonotype. The rearrangement joins TRBV5-1 to TRBJ2-1, with TRBD2 matching 7 bases. CDR1 SGHRS and CDR2 YFSETQ come from the germline V gene. V lost 3 bases and J lost 6; bases outside the gene matches: 9. The CDR3 has 15 residues. The CDR3 DNA reads TGCGCCAGCAGCTCATCGGAGTGGGGGGGCAATGAGCAGTTCTTC. This codes for CASSSSEWGGNEQFF.

This clonotype appeared many times. The chain joins TRBV5-1 to TRBJ2-3, with unresolved D. This CDR3 comprises 12 residues. CDR1 and CDR2 from the germline V gene are SGHRS and YFSETQ. The germline V and J ends were trimmed by 4 bases and 6 bases, with 9 bases remaining between them. The CDR3 DNA reads TGCGCCAGCAGCGGGCTGGGGGATACGCAGTATTTT. As protein: CASSGLGDTQYF. Based on the CDR3 plus reference TRBV5-1 and TRBJ2-3, the full variable domain is KAGVTQTPRYLIKTRGQQVTLSCSPISGHRSVSWYQQTPGQGLQFLFEYFSETQRNKGNFPGRFSGRQFSNSRSEMNVSTLELGDSALYLCASSGLGDTQYFGPGTRLTVL.

This clonotype was recorded at least ten times. The chain is built from TRBV4-1 and TRBJ2-3, with a possible D match to TRBD2 (6 bases). The ends were cut back, 0 bases at V and 6 bases at J, with 22 bases in the middle. In germline, CDR1 is MGHRA, CDR2 YSYEKL. This CDR3 has 18 amino acids. In DNA form, the CDR3 reads TGCGCCAGCAGCCAAGATTTCTACGGGGGAGACTCTATGGATACGCAGTATTTT. As protein: CASSQDFYGGDSMDTQYF.

This clonotype occurred many times. The chain combines TRBV7-2 with TRBJ2-6, with TRBD1 matching 8 bases. V lost 8 bases, J lost 0 bases, and 6 bases stayed unmatched. Germline V lookup: CDR1 SGHTA, CDR2 FQGNSA. The CDR3 runs 16 residues. The CDR3 region is CASGGQASSGANVLTF. CDR3 DNA sequence: TGTGCCAGCGGGGGACAGGCGAGCTCTGGGGCCAACGTCCTGACTTTC. The whole variable domain, remainder taken from reference TRBV7-2 and TRBJ2-6, is GAGVSQSPSNKVTEKGKDVELRCDPISGHTALYWYRQSLGQGLEFLIYFQGNSAPDKSGLPSDRFSAERTGGSVSTLTIQRTQQEDSAVYLCASGGQASSGANVLTFGAGSRLTVL.

This clonotype was detected many times. V gene TRBV7-8 combines with J gene TRBJ1-2; D possibly corresponds to TRBD1 (6 bases). Per the germline V gene, CDR1 is SGHVS and CDR2 is FQNEAQ. V was cut by 5 bases and J by 8 bases, with 21 bases left in between. This CDR3 region has 15 residues. The CDR3 region is CASSLYTSGATGYTF. In DNA form, the CDR3 reads TGTGCCAGCAGCCTTTACACCTCGGGGGCTACGGGCTACACCTTC.

The chain couples TRBV9 to TRBJ2-1, with D maybe TRBD2 (5 bases). Trimming cost V 4 bases and J 5 bases, with 13 bases left between them. The CDR3 length is 14 residues. From germline, CDR1 is SGDLS and CDR2 YYNGEE. This CDR3 is CASSQGGLDNEQFF. Written as DNA, the CDR3 is TGTGCCAGCAGCCAAGGAGGTTTGGACAATGAGCAGTTCTTC.

The chain employs TRBV7-9 and TRBJ2-2; D ambiguous. With 4 bases removed from V and 5 bases from J, the gap between germline ends came to 17 bases. The CDR3 covers 16 residues. From germline, CDR1 is SEHNR and CDR2 FQNEAQ (reference sequence). Here the CDR3 DNA reads TGTGCCAGCAGCTCCATCTTTCTCGACGGAACCGGGGAGCTGTTTTTT. It specifies CASSSIFLDGTGELFF.